A selection of T cell receptor beta chains follows, all from one sample in a study of blood T cell repertoires in COVID-19. Only in-frame clones appear in the TCRdb table, and some are missing; sequencing was by immunoSEQ multiplex PCR. The data show 200,000 to 250,000 clones, about 90% seen once. Material: peripheral blood. The receptors shown here come from a man aged 40-49 years with active or convalescent COVID-19. Both conserved end residues are part of each CDR3. The D gene is left open where the match is weak. Clone size is stated in some rows and not others, as once, few, many or a class when expanded.

D gene	CDR3 length	V gene	J gene	clone size	CDR3 DNA	CDR3 protein
TRBD1	13	TRBV11-2	TRBJ2-3	NA	TGTGCCAGCAGCCCGGACAGGGCAGATACGCAGTATTTT	CASSPDRADTQYF
TRBD1	14	TRBV18	TRBJ1-1	NA	TGTGCCAGCTCCCGGGACAGAGTGAACACTGAAGCTTTCTTT	CASSRDRVNTEAFF
NA	15	TRBV2	TRBJ1-2	NA	TGTGCCAGCAGTGAAGAGATCATAACAGAGCCGGGCTACACCTTC	CASSEEIITEPGYTF
NA	13	TRBV11-2	TRBJ1-1	NA	TGTGCCAGCAGCCTCGACGGGGACACTGAAGCTTTCTTT	CASSLDGDTEAFF
TRBD1	14	TRBV18	TRBJ1-1	NA	TGTGCCAGCTCACCAACGACAGGGGACACTGAAGCTTTCTTT	CASSPTTGDTEAFF
TRBD1	15	TRBV28	TRBJ1-6	few	TGTGCCAGCAGCGGGACAGACTTAAACAATTCACCCCTCCACTTT	CASSGTDLNNSPLHF
TRBD2	17	TRBV24-1	TRBJ2-7	NA	TGTGCCACCAGTGATCCGACCCAATGGGTGGGGGGGAACGAGCAGTACTTC	CATSDPTQWVGGNEQYF
TRBD1	13	TRBV28	TRBJ1-2	once	TGTGCCAGCAGTTTATCGACAGGGTTTGGCTACACCTTC	CASSLSTGFGYTF
NA	16	TRBV19	TRBJ1-5	NA	TGTGCCAGTAGTATAATCGGGCAGGGCGGCGGCCAGCCCCAGCATTTT	CASSIIGQGGGQPQHF
NA	16	TRBV18	TRBJ1-3	NA	TGTGCCAGCTCAGAGGACAGAGCGAGCTCTGGAAACACCATATATTTT	CASSEDRASSGNTIYF
TRBD1	15	TRBV4-1	TRBJ2-2	NA	TGCGCCAGCAGCCAGGGACAGAAAAACACCGGGGAGCTGTTTTTT	CASSQGQKNTGELFF
NA	18	TRBV3-1/TRBV3-2	TRBJ1-6	NA	TGTGCCAGCAGCCAAGGTGGACTCCGAAGCTCCTATAATTCACCCCTCCACTTT	CASSQGGLRSSYNSPLHF
TRBD2	17	TRBV10-1	TRBJ2-3	NA	TGCGCCAGCAGTGCCAACTTCGGCGGGGGGGCCGCCGATACGCAGTATTTT	CASSANFGGGAADTQYF
NA	14	TRBV9	TRBJ2-1	NA	TGTGCCAGCAGCGTAGGCGGGGCGTACAATGAGCAGTTCTTC	CASSVGGAYNEQFF
NA	13	TRBV11-2	TRBJ2-3	once	TGTGCCAGCAGCTTAGTCCTGCAGGGAACGCAGTATTTT	CASSLVLQGTQYF
TRBD1	13	TRBV6-5	TRBJ1-1	NA	TGTGCCAGCAGCCTACGGGACAGGGCTTTAACTTTCTTT	CASSLRDRALTFF
NA	12	TRBV11-2	TRBJ1-4	NA	TGTGCCAGCAGTAGAGAGGGGGGGTGGCTGTTTTTT	CASSREGGWLFF
TRBD2	18	TRBV18	TRBJ2-5	NA	TGTGCCAGCTCACCTCGGATCGGGACTAGCGGATTACAAGAGACCCAGTACTTC	CASSPRIGTSGLQETQYF
NA	13	TRBV9	TRBJ1-2	NA	TGTGCCAGCAGCGTGGGAGGGTACTATGGCTACACCTTC	CASSVGGYYGYTF
TRBD1	16	TRBV9	TRBJ1-4	NA	TGTGCCAGCAGCCCAAACCCCGGGACAGCGAATGAAAAACTGTTTTTT	CASSPNPGTANEKLFF
NA	14	TRBV5-1	TRBJ2-7	NA	TGCGCCAGCAGCCCCCTGGGTGGGAGTTACGAGCAGTACTTC	CASSPLGGSYEQYF
NA	17	TRBV27	TRBJ1-1	NA	TGTGCCAGCAGTGCGTTCCCGGAGATACCGATGAACACTGAAGCTTTCTTT	CASSAFPEIPMNTEAFF
TRBD1	15	TRBV5-4	TRBJ2-3	NA	TGTGCCAGCAGCTTACCCGGGACAGCCACAGATACGCAGTATTTT	CASSLPGTATDTQYF
NA	13	TRBV10-3	TRBJ1-5	NA	TGTGCCATCAGTGAGTCATCCGGGTCGCCCCAGCATTTT	CAISESSGSPQHF
TRBD1	13	TRBV6-4	TRBJ2-3	NA	TGTGCCAGCAGTGAATATAGGGACAGGGCAAAGTATTTT	CASSEYRDRAKYF
NA	15	TRBV5-1	TRBJ2-5	once	TGCGCCAGCAGCTTGGGGCCCAGGATGGAGGAGACTCAGTACTTC	CASSLGPRMEETQYF
NA	15	TRBV5-4	TRBJ2-4	NA	TGTGCCAGCAGCTCCTGGACAGAAGCCAAAAACATTCAGTACTTC	CASSSWTEAKNIQYF
TRBD1	15	TRBV28	TRBJ2-7	NA	TGTGCCAGCAGTTTAGGGGGGACAGGGGGCTACGAGCAGTACTTC	CASSLGGTGGYEQYF
NA	17	TRBV18	TRBJ1-5	NA	TGTGCCAGCTCACCACGGGACACAGGGATGGGCAATCAGCCCCAGCATTTT	CASSPRDTGMGNQPQHF
NA	17	TRBV19	TRBJ1-3	NA	TGTGCCAGTAGTATACCAGGACATCCGAGCTCTGGAAACACCATATATTTT	CASSIPGHPSSGNTIYF
NA	14	TRBV30	TRBJ1-3	NA	TGTGCCTGGAGTAAGGGGCAGGCTGGAAACACCATATATTTT	CAWSKGQAGNTIYF
NA	14	TRBV15	TRBJ2-2	NA	TGTGCCACCAGCACTACCAGGGCCACCGGGGAGCTGTTTTTT	CATSTTRATGELFF
TRBD1	13	TRBV29-1	TRBJ2-1	NA	TGCAGCGGGCAAAGGGGGCGCGGGAATGAGCAGTTCTTC	CSGQRGRGNEQFF
TRBD2	15	TRBV9	TRBJ2-1	NA	TGTGCCAGCAGCCCCGGGGGGAGCTCCTACAATGAGCAGTTCTTC	CASSPGGSSYNEQFF
NA	16	TRBV2	TRBJ2-3	NA	TGTGCCAGCAGTGACCCACAGCATTCTAGCACAGATACGCAGTATTTT	CASSDPQHSSTDTQYF
NA	12	TRBV9	TRBJ2-3	NA	TGTGCCAGCAGCGTTATCGCAGATACGCAGTATTTT	CASSVIADTQYF
NA	14	TRBV28	TRBJ1-5	NA	TGTGCCAGCAGTTTAGGCCGTGGCAATCAGCCCCAGCATTTT	CASSLGRGNQPQHF
NA	16	TRBV5-1	TRBJ1-1	NA	TGCGCCAGCAGCCCCGCAGGGTTCCCCCAAACCACTGAAGCTTTCTTT	CASSPAGFPQTTEAFF
TRBD1	16	TRBV18	TRBJ2-2	NA	TGTGCCAGCTCACCAAAGAGGGACAGGTTAACCGGGGAGCTGTTTTTT	CASSPKRDRLTGELFF
NA	15	TRBV5-1	TRBJ2-2	NA	TGCGCCAGCAGCTTAGGACAGATCTACACCGGGGAGCTGTTTTTT	CASSLGQIYTGELFF
TRBD1	16	TRBV5-4	TRBJ1-2	NA	TGTGCCAGCAGCTCCCGGAGAGGCAGGGGGCAGGATGGCTACACCTTC	CASSSRRGRGQDGYTF